These 7 T cell receptor beta chains originate from one sample sequenced in a study of T cells after posttransplantation cyclophosphamide. Only in-frame clones appear in the TCRdb table, and some are missing; sequencing was by immunoSEQ multiplex PCR. The data show 9,500 to 12,000 clones, with none appearing a single time. A marrow graft followed busulfan-fludarabine conditioning, with cyclophosphamide on days +3 and +4. The specimen comprised PBMCs, sampled after allogeneic stem cell transplant with posttransplant cyclophosphamide. The receptors come from a female patient in her forties or fifties who received an allogeneic stem cell transplant from a related donor, was CMV-positive, and had no GVHD. Some of these T cells may belong to the graft donor.

This clone has at least ten counts. The chain recombines TRBV14 with TRBJ2-7, with D hard to call. The CDR3 runs to 13 residues. The V gene lost 4 bases and the J gene lost 3 bases, with 10 bases spanning the gap. Germline lookup yields CDR1 SGHDN and CDR2 FVKESK. CDR3 in amino acids: CASSPASFYEQYF. In DNA form, the CDR3 reads TGTGCCAGCAGCCCAGCGTCGTTCTACGAGCAGTACTTC.

Many counts were recorded for this clone. The V and J genes are TRBV10-3 and TRBJ2-2, with D unclear. The ends were cut back, 4 bases at V and 1 base at J, with 7 bases in the middle. Germline assignment: CDR1 ENHRY and CDR2 SYGVKD. The CDR3 consists of 14 residues. The CDR3 sequence: CAISAKGNTGELFF. The CDR3 coding sequence is TGTGCCATCAGTGCTAAGGGGAACACCGGGGAGCTGTTTTTT.

The chain has TRBV5-5 and TRBJ2-7; possible D gene TRBD1, 6 bases. The CDR3 is made up of 15 amino acids. Germline assignment: CDR1 SGHKS and CDR2 YYEKEE (reference sequence). The ends were cut back, 2 bases at V and 5 bases at J, with 17 bases in the middle. The CDR3 DNA sequence: TGTGCCAGCAGCTTATACGACAGGCGAGGAAACGAGCAGTACTTC. This codes for CASSLYDRRGNEQYF.

Many counts were recorded for this clone. The chain employs TRBV7-8 and TRBJ1-2, with D tentatively TRBD1 (5 bases). The V and J ends lost 5 bases and 6 bases respectively, with 10 bases between them. CDR1 SGHVS and CDR2 FQNEAQ come from the germline V gene. The CDR3 extends over 12 amino acids. In DNA form, the CDR3 reads TGTGCCAGCAGCCTCGGGGGGGATGGCTACACCTTC. It is translated as CASSLGGDGYTF.

This clone was observed at least ten times. J is TRBJ2-5 and V is TRBV18; 8 bases fit TRBD1. CDR1 is KGHSH and CDR2 is LQKENI in the germline V gene. V trimming: 5 bases; J trimming: 5 bases; junction bases outside the gene matches: 10. The CDR3 is 15 residues long. The CDR3 coding sequence is TGTGCCAGCTCATCGGACAGGGTTTCGGAGGAGACCCAGTACTTC. It specifies CASSSDRVSEETQYF.

This clone was picked up a small number of times. V and J are TRBV12-3 or TRBV12-4 and TRBJ2-1; 11 bases match TRBD2. The CDR3 totals 18 residues. The V and J ends lost 1 base and 4 bases, in that order; junction bases with no gene match: 9. In nucleotides, the CDR3 is TGTGCCAGCAGTTTAGGAGCTAGCGGGGGGTTTTCTTACAATGAGCAGTTCTTC. It yields the protein CASSLGASGGFSYNEQFF.

In its sample, this clone was seen many times. This sequence joins TRBV9 and TRBJ2-1, with 7 bases identical to TRBD1. Germline V lookup: CDR1 SGDLS, CDR2 YYNGEE. The junction had 5 bases not matched to a gene; V was cut back by 3 bases and J by 8 bases. The CDR3 runs to 13 residues. CDR3 protein: CASSAQTGYEQFF. For the CDR3, the DNA is TGTGCCAGCAGCGCCCAGACAGGGTATGAGCAGTTCTTC.